The clone carrying this TCR beta chain has ten or more counts. As for the cDNA, it was generated by 5'RACE with 10-nucleotide random UMIs. Over 180 million TCR-beta sequences from 15-18 subjects were obtained in each sequencing run. TCRdb independently ran MiXCR on the 5' RACE reads; one entry per CDR3 protein. The table includes fewer than 40,000 distinct CDR3 sequences, roughly 5% detected once. The germline V and J ends were trimmed by 2 bases and 5 bases, with 16 bases remaining between them. The CDR3 contains 15 residues. From germline, CDR1 is SGHRS and CDR2 YFSETQ. The sample comes from a study of neurological immune-mediated disorders.

This clonotype was sampled from a man younger than 30 in good health. The genes are TRBV5-1 and TRBJ1-2; D call uncertain. Sequencing was done on a sample of CD4+ T cells from blood. The CDR3 protein is CASSFTAAKPYGYTF. CDR3 DNA sequence: TGCGCCAGCAGCTTCACGGCGGCCAAGCCGTATGGCTACACCTTC. Full variable domain (rest looked up from reference TRBV5-1 and TRBJ1-2): KAGVTQTPRYLIKTRGQQVTLSCSPISGHRSVSWYQQTPGQGLQFLFEYFSETQRNKGNFPGRFSGRQFSNSRSEMNVSTLELGDSALYLCASSFTAAKPYGYTFGSGTRLTVV.